The 31 T cell receptor beta chains below all came from one sample that was sequenced in a study of cytomegalovirus exposure and HLA in healthy donors. Use of 60 Vbeta and 13 Jbeta primers characterized the PCR. Data came from immunoSEQ multiplex PCR; TCRdb stores just in-frame clones and leaves some out. The sample has some 130,000 clones, more than 70% seen once. The sequenced sample consisted of PBMCs. These receptors were collected from a man aged 30 to 39 in good health and CMV-seronegative.

This clone came up a few times. V usage is TRBV6-1 and J usage is TRBJ1-2; TRBD1 matches 7 bases. This CDR3 contains 13 residues. J was trimmed by 6 bases and V by 4 bases; bases with no gene match: 5. The germline V gene encodes CDR1 MNHNS and CDR2 SASEGT. This chain's CDR3 is CASSVAGTDGYTF. As DNA, the CDR3 is TGTGCCAGCAGTGTAGCCGGGACAGATGGCTACACCTTC.

In its sample, this clone was seen once. The CDR3 protein is CASSRSRDSMVSEQFF. The CDR3 nucleotides are TGTGCCAGCAGTAGGTCCCGGGACTCAATGGTCAGTGAGCAGTTCTTC. V and J are TRBV6-6 and TRBJ2-1; possible D gene TRBD2, 6 bases. The CDR3 runs 16 residues. The germline CDR1 and CDR2 sequences are MNHNY and SVGAGI (reference sequence). V was clipped by 5 bases and J by 9 bases, with 23 bases between them.

The rearrangement uses TRBV9 and TRBJ2-3; D is possibly TRBD1 (6 bases). Germline V gene data show CDR1 as SGDLS and CDR2 as YYNGEE. The CDR3 consists of 17 residues. V was cut by 3 bases and J by 1 base, with 18 bases left in between. The CDR3 sequence is CASSGAHGTGRTDTQYF. In nucleotides, the CDR3 is TGTGCCAGCAGCGGCGCCCATGGTACAGGGCGCACAGATACGCAGTATTTT.

The V gene is TRBV2, the J gene TRBJ1-2; TRBD1 is a possible D gene (6 bases). Trimming removed 6 bases from V and 0 bases from J, with 11 bases in between. The germline V gene has CDR1 SNHLY and CDR2 FYNNEI. The CDR3 runs to 14 residues. The CDR3 loop is CASRTGQANYGYTF. The CDR3, as DNA: TGTGCCAGCAGAACAGGGCAAGCTAACTATGGCTACACCTTC.

CDR3 bases: TGTGCCAGCAGCTTAGGTCCAGCGCTCTACGAGCAGTACTTC. Its protein is CASSLGPALYEQYF. The chain carries TRBV7-8 and TRBJ2-7, with D unresolved. Trimming took 1 base from V and 3 from J, leaving 10 bases between them. Germline CDR1 and CDR2: SGHVS and FQNEAQ. This CDR3 is built from 14 residues.

The chain combines TRBV2 with TRBJ2-2; 11 nucleotides agree with TRBD2. The CDR3 runs 21 residues. J lost 0 bases, V lost 3 bases, and 15 bases had no gene match. Germline V gives CDR1 SNHLY, CDR2 FYNNEI. The CDR3 loop reads CASSDISWGLAGGSNTGELFF. In DNA form, the CDR3 reads TGTGCCAGCAGTGATATCTCGTGGGGCCTAGCGGGAGGATCGAACACCGGGGAGCTGTTTTTT.

The J gene is TRBJ2-1, the V gene TRBV27; 8 nucleotides match TRBD2. Trimming at V came to 2 bases and at J to 3 bases, leaving 3 bases not matched to a gene. The CDR3 contains 15 residues. Per the germline V gene, CDR1 is MNHEY and CDR2 is SMNVEV (reference sequence). The CDR3 here is CASSLNGRVYNEQFF. The CDR3 DNA reads as TGTGCCAGCAGTTTAAACGGGAGGGTCTACAATGAGCAGTTCTTC.

The chain recombines TRBV7-2 with TRBJ2-5, with D possibly TRBD2 on 6 matching bases. The CDR3 runs 14 residues. The germline V gene has CDR1 SGHTA and CDR2 FQGNSA. Trimming shortened V by 1 base and J by 4 bases, and 10 bases separated the two germline ends. The CDR3 nucleotides are TGTGCCAGCAGCTTAGGGAGGGCTTTAGAGACCCAGTACTTC. It is translated as CASSLGRALETQYF.

This chain's CDR3 is CASRRTSGSSDTQYF. In nucleotides, the CDR3 is TGTGCCAGCAGACGGACTAGCGGGAGTTCAGATACGCAGTATTTT. This chain connects TRBV6-5 to TRBJ2-3, with 13 bases identical to TRBD2. J was trimmed by 4 bases and V by 6 bases; bases with no gene match: 4. The germline V gene has CDR1 MNHEY and CDR2 SVGAGI. The CDR3 runs to 15 residues.

The rearrangement links TRBV5-1 to TRBJ1-3; D is undetermined. Trimming shortened V by 0 bases and J by 9 bases, and 7 bases separated the two germline ends. The CDR3 is 12 amino acids. Germline CDR1 SGHRS, CDR2 YFSETQ. The CDR3 protein is CASSLEAGTIYF. The CDR3 nucleotides are TGCGCCAGCAGCTTGGAGGCAGGCACCATATATTTT. The variable domain in full, completed from reference TRBV5-1 and TRBJ1-3, reads KAGVTQTPRYLIKTRGQQVTLSCSPISGHRSVSWYQQTPGQGLQFLFEYFSETQRNKGNFPGRFSGRQFSNSRSEMNVSTLELGDSALYLCASSLEAGTIYFGEGSWLTVV.

The chain uses TRBV6-5 and TRBJ2-1, with 7 bases aligning to TRBD1. This CDR3 has 14 residues. Germline-derived CDR1 and CDR2 are MNHEY and SVGAGI. Unmatched junction bases numbered 4, after V lost 5 bases and J lost 3 bases. CDR3 nucleotides: TGTGCCAGCAGTGACGGGACAGACTACAATGAGCAGTTCTTC. Its protein is CASSDGTDYNEQFF.

This clone was seen only a few times. The chain couples TRBV6-5 to TRBJ1-2, with D tentatively TRBD1 (6 bases). In germline, CDR1 is MNHEY, CDR2 SVGAGI. Trimming stripped 8 bases from V and 3 bases from J, with 10 bases between. The length of the CDR3 is 12 residues. The CDR3 here is CASYEGDYGYTF. The DNA of the CDR3 is TGTGCCAGCTATGAGGGGGACTATGGCTACACCTTC.

V gene TRBV19 combines with J gene TRBJ1-4, with 8 nucleotides matching TRBD1. With V trimmed by 5 bases and J by 7 bases, 3 bases remained unmatched. Germline V CDR1 and CDR2: LNHDA, SQIVND (reference sequence). The CDR3 extends over 13 amino acids. CDR3 sequence: CASSGTGSEKLFF. DNA for the CDR3: TGTGCCAGTAGTGGGACAGGATCTGAAAAACTGTTTTTT.

The CDR3 bases are TGTGCCTGGAGTGTACCACGAGCTGGGCTGGGCACTGAAGCTTTCTTT. It yields the protein CAWSVPRAGLGTEAFF. V usage is TRBV30 and J usage is TRBJ1-1; D is ambiguous. Looked up from germline, CDR1 is GTSNPN and CDR2 is SVGIG (reference sequence). This CDR3 is built from 16 residues. V lost 0 bases and J 4 bases, leaving 18 bases between the germline ends.

The chain carries TRBV6-1 and TRBJ2-1; 9 bases line up with TRBD2. The CDR3 consists of 15 residues. Trimming removed 4 bases from V and 8 bases from J; junction bases left unmatched: 9. The germline CDR1 and CDR2 sequences are MNHNS and SASEGT. The CDR3 DNA follows: TGTGCCAGCAGTGTGGGTAGCGGGGGTATGGATGAGCAGTTCTTC. Amino acid sequence: CASSVGSGGMDEQFF.

The chain combines TRBV2 with TRBJ2-7, with D perhaps matching TRBD2 (5 bases). The CDR3 is made up of 15 amino acids. Trimming took off 1 base at V and 0 bases at J, with 10 bases between the two ends. CDR1 and CDR2 (germline): SNHLY, FYNNEI. The CDR3 DNA follows: TGTGCCAGCAGTGAAGAGGTCGGGGTCTCCTACGAGCAGTACTTC. Protein product: CASSEEVGVSYEQYF. The full variable domain, in which reference TRBV2 and TRBJ2-7 provide the parts outside the CDR3, is EPEVTQTPSHQVTQMGQEVILRCVPISNHLYFYWYRQILGQKVEFLVSFYNNEISEKSEIFDDQFSVERPDGSNFTLKIRSTKLEDSAMYFCASSEEVGVSYEQYFGPGTRLTVT.

The chain links TRBV7-9 to TRBJ2-4; weak D call: TRBD2 (6 bases). V lost 4 bases, J lost 6 bases, and 19 bases lay in between. The CDR3 spans 16 residues. The germline CDR1 and CDR2 sequences are SEHNR and FQNEAQ (reference sequence). The CDR3 DNA reads TGTGCCAGCAGCTCCTTGACTAGTAAGCCCTTAAACATTCAGTACTTC. This translates into CASSSLTSKPLNIQYF.

This clone was detected only once. Other DNA sequences in the same sample also yield this CDR3. The V and J genes are TRBV5-6 and TRBJ1-5; D is possibly TRBD1 (5 bases). The germline gives CDR1 SGHDT, CDR2 YYEEEE. Trimming took 0 bases from V and 5 from J, leaving 9 bases between them. This CDR3 is built from 14 residues. This CDR3 is CASSLGQGDQPQHF. The CDR3 DNA reads TGTGCCAGCAGCTTGGGGCAGGGCGATCAGCCCCAGCATTTT.

The chain has TRBV10-3 and TRBJ1-4; D might be TRBD1 (5 bases). The CDR3 is 15 amino acids. The germline V gene has CDR1 ENHRY and CDR2 SYGVKD. V gave up 0 bases and J gave up 4 bases, with 9 bases separating them. CDR3 in amino acids: CAISESRGSNEKLFF. Here the CDR3 DNA reads TGTGCCATCAGTGAGTCTAGGGGCAGTAATGAAAAACTGTTTTTT.

The genes are TRBV5-1 and TRBJ2-3; TRBD2 agrees at 7 bases. V shed 4 bases and J 5 bases; nucleotides not matched to a gene: 13. Germline assignment: CDR1 SGHRS and CDR2 YFSETQ. The CDR3 consists of 16 residues. The CDR3 coding sequence is TGCGCCAGCAGCCTGACCGGGGGGAGTGCTATAGATACGCAGTATTTT. Amino acid sequence: CASSLTGGSAIDTQYF.

The chain employs TRBV7-9 and TRBJ2-5, with TRBD2 matching 8 bases. The CDR3 length is 14 residues. Germline trimming cut 7 bases from V and 5 bases from J; bases unmatched to any gene: 9. The V gene's germline CDR1 is SEHNR and CDR2 FQNEAQ (reference sequence). CDR3 loop: CASTIGGAGETQYF. CDR3 in DNA: TGTGCCAGCACCATCGGGGGGGCGGGCGAGACCCAGTACTTC.

The CDR3 loop is CASSGEKDQPQHF. DNA of the CDR3: TGTGCCAGCTCTGGGGAGAAGGATCAGCCCCAGCATTTT. The chain combines TRBV2 with TRBJ1-5; no definite D call. CDR3 length: 13 residues. Per germline, CDR1 SNHLY and CDR2 FYNNEI. Trimming left V 8 bases short and J 5 bases short, with 13 bases between.

V is TRBV7-2 and J is TRBJ2-2; TRBD1 is a possible D gene (5 bases). The V end lost 8 bases, the J end lost 13 bases, and 17 bases lay between the germline ends. There are 12 residues in the CDR3. Germline CDR1 SGHTA, CDR2 FQGNSA. Here the CDR3 DNA reads TGTGCCAGCTCCCTACAGGTGCTAGGGCTGTTTTTT. Translation: CASSLQVLGLFF.

The chain couples TRBV2 to TRBJ2-7, with D possibly matching TRBD2 (6 bases). Germline CDR1 reads SNHLY; CDR2 reads FYNNEI. V was clipped by 2 bases and J by 3 bases, with 14 bases between them. The CDR3 has 15 residues. CDR3 residues: CASSEFGTPRYEQYF. For the CDR3, the DNA is TGTGCCAGCAGTGAATTCGGGACTCCTCGCTACGAGCAGTACTTC.

The chain couples TRBV21-1 to TRBJ2-3; the table's D gene call, TRBD2, was not cross checked with the DNA. TRBV21-1 is a pseudogene segment. The CDR3 is 15 amino acids. The CDR3 is CASLHNGSYTDTQYF. CDR3 DNA sequence: TGTGCCAGCCTCCACAACGGGAGTTACACAGATACGCAGTATTTT.

The CDR3 spells CTSSLTTSGRALETGELFF. CDR3 bases: TGCACCAGCAGTCTTACGACTAGCGGGAGGGCCCTCGAGACCGGGGAGCTGTTTTTT. The chain employs TRBV1 and TRBJ2-2; TRBD2, the table's D call, was not compared with the DNA. TRBV1 is reported as a pseudogene. This CDR3 has 19 residues.

This chain connects TRBV6-1 to TRBJ2-3, with TRBD1 matching 8 bases. Per the germline V gene, CDR1 is MNHNS and CDR2 is SASEGT. The CDR3 contains 15 residues. After removal of 3 bases from V and 8 bases from J, the junction contained 10 bases not matched to a gene. The CDR3 coding sequence is TGTGCCAGCAGTGAGGGGACAGGTGGTGTGAGTACGCAGTATTTT. This translates into CASSEGTGGVSTQYF.

The chain couples TRBV15 to TRBJ1-2; D gene uncertain. Trimming removed 0 bases from V and 4 bases from J, with 6 bases in between. The CDR3 is made up of 13 amino acids. CDR1 LNHNV and CDR2 YYDKDF come from the germline V gene (reference sequence). The CDR3 sequence: CATSRDSSYGYTF. The CDR3 nucleotides are TGTGCCACCAGCAGAGATTCCAGCTATGGCTACACCTTC. The full variable domain, in which reference TRBV15 and TRBJ1-2 provide the parts outside the CDR3, is DAMVIQNPRYQVTQFGKPVTLSCSQTLNHNVMYWYQQKSSQAPKLLFHYYDKDFNNEADTPDNFQSRRPNTSFCFLDIRSPGLGDTAMYLCATSRDSSYGYTFGSGTRLTVV.

The V call is TRBV30, the J call TRBJ1-5; TRBD1 matches at 12 bases. The CDR3 sequence is 16 residues long. Trimming took 1 base from V and 5 from J; bases not matched to a gene: 6. CDR1 and CDR2 from the germline V gene are GTSNPN and SVGIG (reference sequence). The CDR3, as DNA: TGTGCCTGGAGTGGAGGGACAGGGGGCACATATCAGCCCCAGCATTTT. This sequence encodes CAWSGGTGGTYQPQHF.

J is TRBJ2-7 and V is TRBV11-1; 10 bases match TRBD1. The V segment lost 4 bases and the J segment 6 bases; nucleotides outside the gene matches: 3. From germline, CDR1 is SGHAT and CDR2 FQDESV (reference sequence). The CDR3 runs 13 residues. The CDR3 nucleotides are TGTGCCAGCAGCTGGACAGGGGGTGGCGAGCAGTACTTC. This codes for CASSWTGGGEQYF.

The V call is TRBV27, the J call TRBJ2-1; 8 bases fit TRBD1. Germline trimming cut 4 bases from V and 8 bases from J; bases unmatched to any gene: 10. Germline values: CDR1 MNHEY, CDR2 SMNVEV (reference sequence). This CDR3 comprises 15 residues. CDR3 in DNA: TGTGCCAGCAGTTGGGGTCAGGGGGCTAGGGATGAGCAGTTCTTC. Encoded protein: CASSWGQGARDEQFF.